A single sample is the source of the 30 T cell receptor beta chains below, sequenced in a study of blood T cell repertoires in COVID-19. Sequencing was performed with immunoSEQ multiplex PCR; in TCRdb, only in-frame clones are kept and a portion is missing. This table has roughly 140,000 clones, around 86% appearing once. The sequenced sample was PBMCs or T cells enriched from blood (not recorded which). These receptors were taken from a man aged 55-75 years who had recovered from COVID-19.

J is TRBJ2-7 and V is TRBV2, with D unresolved. Germline values: CDR1 SNHLY, CDR2 FYNNEI. Trimming removed 6 bases at V and 0 bases at J, with 15 bases between. This CDR3 spans 15 amino acids. The chain's CDR3 is CASRALVRSSYEQYF. CDR3 sequence (DNA): TGTGCCAGCAGGGCTCTAGTTAGGAGCTCCTACGAGCAGTACTTC. Full variable domain (missing parts from reference TRBV2 and TRBJ2-7): EPEVTQTPSHQVTQMGQEVILRCVPISNHLYFYWYRQILGQKVEFLVSFYNNEISEKSEIFDDQFSVERPDGSNFTLKIRSTKLEDSAMYFCASRALVRSSYEQYFGPGTRLTVT.

In its sample, this clone was seen a few times. This rearrangement joins TRBV12-3 or TRBV12-4 to TRBJ2-7; tentatively, D is TRBD1 (7 bases). V lost 6 bases and J lost 5, with 14 bases in between. The CDR3 consists of 13 residues. The CDR3 region has the DNA TGTGCCAGCAGGGTTAGCAGGGGGGACGAGCAGTACTTC. Protein product: CASRVSRGDEQYF.

Concerning this clone itself: Other DNA sequences in the same sample also yield this CDR3. The rearrangement links TRBV27 to TRBJ1-2; 10 bases match TRBD1. Trimming took 2 bases from V and 7 from J; bases not matched to a gene: 1. Germline CDR1 is MNHEY and CDR2 is SMNVEV (reference sequence). The CDR3 is made up of 13 amino acids. In DNA form, the CDR3 reads TGTGCCAGCAGTTTAGGGACAGGGGTTGGCTACACCTTC. Residues: CASSLGTGVGYTF.

The chain is built from TRBV4-1 and TRBJ1-5, with 7 bases aligning to TRBD1. This CDR3 comprises 19 residues. Trimming took 3 bases from V and 9 from J; bases not matched to a gene: 23. Germline V gene lookup returns CDR1 MGHRA and CDR2 YSYEKL. The CDR3 protein is CASSHPLEKDRAPSGPQHF. Here the CDR3 DNA reads TGCGCCAGCAGCCATCCCCTTGAAAAAGACAGGGCCCCGTCTGGGCCCCAGCATTTT.

The V call is TRBV29-1, the J call TRBJ1-2; perhaps TRBD1 as D (5 bases). V was cut by 4 bases and J by 4 bases, with 13 bases left in between. Germline V CDR1 and CDR2: SQVTM, ANQGSEA. This CDR3 comprises 13 residues. CDR3 amino acids: CSVVGGTGYGYTF. CDR3 nucleotides: TGCAGCGTTGTAGGAGGGACGGGCTATGGCTACACCTTC.

The chain joins TRBV5-1 to TRBJ2-1; maybe TRBD2 (7 bases). V was clipped by 4 bases and J by 0 bases, with 17 bases between them. This CDR3 is 17 amino acids long. Germline CDR1 SGHRS, CDR2 YFSETQ. The chain's CDR3 is CASSRYREGSSYNEQFF. In DNA, the CDR3 is TGCGCCAGCAGCCGATACAGGGAGGGGAGCTCCTACAATGAGCAGTTCTTC.

V and J are TRBV18 and TRBJ2-1; a possible D gene is TRBD2 (5 bases). Germline lookup yields CDR1 KGHSH and CDR2 LQKENI. V was cut by 0 bases and J by 4 bases, with 13 bases left in between. This CDR3 contains 16 residues. The CDR3 DNA follows: TGTGCCAGCTCACCACCTTGGGGAGTGTTATACAATGAGCAGTTCTTC. Translation gives CASSPPWGVLYNEQFF.

V and J are TRBV7-2 and TRBJ2-7; TRBD2 is a possible D gene (5 bases). Germline V gene sequence: CDR1 SGHTA, CDR2 FQGNSA. The CDR3 has 13 amino acids. V dropped 5 bases and J dropped 2 bases, with 10 bases sitting between them. CDR3 sequence reads: CASSPSGPYEQYF. Here the CDR3 DNA reads TGTGCCAGCAGCCCCAGCGGACCCTACGAGCAGTACTTC.

This clone was seen just once. This chain joins TRBV28 and TRBJ1-2; D is unclear. The CDR3 extends over 11 amino acids. CDR1 and CDR2 (germline): MDHEN, SYDVKM. V lost 8 bases and J 4 bases, leaving 8 bases between the germline ends. CDR3 region: CASRGFYGYTF. The CDR3 bases are TGTGCCAGCCGGGGATTCTATGGCTACACCTTC.

The chain combines TRBV6-5 with TRBJ2-1, with 9 bases identical to TRBD2. The J segment lost 6 bases and the V segment lost 5 bases, leaving 5 bases of the junction unmatched. Looked up from germline, CDR1 is MNHEY and CDR2 is SVGAGI. The CDR3 is 14 amino acids. Here the CDR3 reads CASSTGLALNEQFF. The CDR3 coding sequence is TGTGCCAGCAGTACGGGACTAGCTCTCAATGAGCAGTTCTTC.

Concerning this clone itself: The DNA is omitted, as the CDR3 cannot be located on it reliably, and the CDR3 follows TCRdb's listing. This chain connects TRBV5-4 to TRBJ2-7; the D call of TRBD1 is as the table states it, not checked on the DNA. Germline CDR1 is SGHNT and CDR2 is YYREEE (reference sequence). The CDR3 length equals 15 residues, ends included. The CDR3 reads CASSFLWDSSYEQYF.

The V call is TRBV5-1, the J call TRBJ1-2; 10 bases fit TRBD1. Losses at the gene ends were 0 bases for V and 5 bases for J; bases not matched to a gene: 4. CDR1 is SGHRS, CDR2 YFSETQ, per germline. CDR3 length equals 15 residues. The CDR3 DNA is TGCGCCAGCAGCTTGGCCGGGACAGGGGCATATGGCTACACCTTC. It encodes CASSLAGTGAYGYTF.

The genes are TRBV25-1 and TRBJ2-2, with D uncertain. Germline CDR1 is MGHDK and CDR2 is SYGVNS. The V and J ends lost 3 bases and 0 bases respectively, with 14 bases between them. The CDR3 consists of 17 residues. CDR3 region: CASSETRWQANTGELFF. The CDR3 nucleotides are TGTGCCAGCAGTGAGACCCGGTGGCAGGCGAACACCGGGGAGCTGTTTTTT. Variable domain in full (rest from reference TRBV25-1 and TRBJ2-2): EADIYQTPRYLVIGTGKKITLECSQTMGHDKMYWYQQDPGMELHLIHYSYGVNSTEKGDLSSESTVSRIRTEHFPLTLESARPSHTSQYLCASSETRWQANTGELFFGEGSRLTVL.

The chain has TRBV24-1 and TRBJ2-3, with D possibly TRBD1 on 6 matching bases. Per the germline V gene, CDR1 is KGHDR and CDR2 is SFDVKD. Trimming stripped 7 bases from V and 9 bases from J, with 16 bases between. This CDR3 contains 13 residues. The CDR3 DNA follows: TGTGCCACCAGCAGCCCAGGGGCGGAAACGCAGTATTTT. Protein sequence: CATSSPGAETQYF.

This clone was counted once. V and J are TRBV7-2 and TRBJ2-2; D gene unclear. Trimming cost V 2 bases and J 6 bases, with 7 bases left between them. CDR1 is SGHTA and CDR2 is FQGNSA in the germline V gene. This CDR3 has 13 amino acids. The CDR3 is CASSLSLSGELFF. In nucleotides, the CDR3 is TGTGCCAGCAGCTTATCCCTATCCGGGGAGCTGTTTTTT.

The chain employs TRBV6-5 and TRBJ1-2; D is unresolved. There are 13 residues in the CDR3. CDR1 and CDR2 (germline): MNHEY, SVGAGI. V was pared by 6 bases and J by 2 bases, with 10 bases between. Written as DNA, the CDR3 is TGTGCCAGCAGGCCCACAGAAAACTATGGCTACACCTTC. This gives the protein CASRPTENYGYTF.

V gene TRBV5-4 combines with J gene TRBJ2-5, with 7 bases matching TRBD1. Germline values: CDR1 SGHNT, CDR2 YYREEE (reference sequence). The CDR3 sequence is 15 residues long. The V segment lost 4 bases and the J segment 1 base; nucleotides outside the gene matches: 7. CDR3: CASSGTATFQETQYF. The CDR3 nucleotides are TGTGCCAGCAGCGGGACAGCTACCTTCCAAGAGACCCAGTACTTC.

The V gene is TRBV7-8, the J gene TRBJ2-7, with D unclear. Per the germline V gene, CDR1 is SGHVS and CDR2 is FQNEAQ. This CDR3 has 14 amino acids. The germline V and J ends were trimmed by 0 bases and 0 bases, with 6 bases remaining between them. The CDR3 region is CASSLAPSSYEQYF. CDR3 coding DNA: TGTGCCAGCAGCTTAGCGCCCAGCTCCTACGAGCAGTACTTC. The full variable domain, in which reference TRBV7-8 and TRBJ2-7 provide the parts outside the CDR3, is GAGVSQSPRYKVAKRGQDVALRCDPISGHVSLFWYQQALGQGPEFLTYFQNEAQLDKSGLPSDRFFAERPEGSVSTLKIQRTQQEDSAVYLCASSLAPSSYEQYFGPGTRLTVT.

This clone was seen a single time. The chain is built from TRBV28 and TRBJ1-2; D might be TRBD1 (6 bases). The CDR3 contains 14 residues. V dropped 5 bases and J dropped 5 bases, with 15 bases sitting between them. Germline V gives CDR1 MDHEN, CDR2 SYDVKM. DNA of the CDR3: TGTGCCAGCAGTCCACAGGGAAGGAGGTATGGCTACACCTTC. Translated, it gives CASSPQGRRYGYTF.

J is TRBJ1-1 and V is TRBV6-5; no clear D gene. Per germline, CDR1 MNHEY and CDR2 SVGAGI. With 7 bases removed from V and 7 bases from J, the gap between germline ends came to 19 bases. The CDR3 spans 14 residues. The CDR3 DNA is TGTGCCAGCAACTCGTTGTTACAGCAAAATGAAGCTTTCTTT. As protein: CASNSLLQQNEAFF.

This clone turned up a few times. This rearrangement joins TRBV10-3 to TRBJ2-7; no clear D. The CDR3 runs 14 residues. Trimming removed 3 bases from V and 2 bases from J, with 11 bases in between. Germline V gene sequence: CDR1 ENHRY, CDR2 SYGVKD. CDR3 coding DNA: TGTGCCATCAGTGAACTGCCGGAGACCTACGAGCAGTACTTC. Its translation: CAISELPETYEQYF.

Comment on this clone: The sample carries other DNA sequences with the same CDR3. The chain couples TRBV5-1 to TRBJ2-5, with 10 bases fitting TRBD1. The germline V gene encodes CDR1 SGHRS and CDR2 YFSETQ. V lost 0 bases and J lost 5; bases outside the gene matches: 1. The CDR3 consists of 14 residues. CDR3 amino acids: CASSLGTGGETQYF. The CDR3 DNA reads TGCGCCAGCAGCTTGGGGACAGGGGGGGAGACCCAGTACTTC.

The CDR3 region has the DNA TGTGCCAGCAGCCTAGACCCTAGCTCCTACAATGAGCAGTTCTTC. This encodes CASSLDPSSYNEQFF. The chain recombines TRBV6-5 with TRBJ2-1; D not certain. Germline V lookup: CDR1 MNHEY, CDR2 SVGAGI. The CDR3 totals 15 residues. The V end lost 6 bases, the J end lost 0 bases, and 12 bases lay between the germline ends.

The sample holds one count of this clone. The chain has TRBV5-4 and TRBJ2-7; TRBD2 agrees at 8 bases. CDR3 length equals 15 residues. The V gene's germline CDR1 is SGHNT and CDR2 YYREEE (reference sequence). With V trimmed by 4 bases and J by 4 bases, 10 bases remained unmatched. The DNA for the CDR3 is TGTGCCAGCAGCAAACCGGGACTAGAATCTTACGAGCAGTACTTC. Its translation: CASSKPGLESYEQYF. Full variable domain (missing parts from reference TRBV5-4 and TRBJ2-7): ETGVTQSPTHLIKTRGQQVTLRCSSQSGHNTVSWYQQALGQGPQFIFQYYREEENGRGNFPPRFSGLQFPNYSSELNVNALELDDSALYLCASSKPGLESYEQYFGPGTRLTVT.

This sequence joins TRBV27 and TRBJ1-2, with D hard to call. CDR1 and CDR2 from the germline V gene are MNHEY and SMNVEV (reference sequence). The CDR3 covers 16 residues. V was pared by 4 bases and J by 8 bases, with 23 bases between. CDR3 sequence reads: CASSSLNERRRRGYTF. In nucleotides, the CDR3 is TGTGCCAGCAGTTCCCTCAATGAGAGGCGTCGTCGGGGCTACACCTTC.

This chain connects TRBV15 to TRBJ2-1, with D perhaps matching TRBD1 (5 bases). The CDR3 runs 13 residues. Trimming took 6 bases from V and 3 from J, leaving 9 bases between them. From germline, CDR1 is LNHNV and CDR2 YYDKDF (reference sequence). CDR3 protein: CATSHGHYNEQFF. CDR3 nucleotide sequence: TGTGCCACCAGTCACGGACACTACAATGAGCAGTTCTTC.

J is TRBJ2-7 and V is TRBV11-3; 8 bases align to TRBD2. The CDR3 totals 15 residues. Germline lookup yields CDR1 SGHNT and CDR2 YENEEA. The V segment lost 5 bases and the J segment 1 base; nucleotides outside the gene matches: 7. This chain's CDR3 is CASSPERERSYEQYF. The CDR3 nucleotides are TGTGCCAGCAGCCCCGAGCGGGAGCGTTCCTACGAGCAGTACTTC.

CDR3: CAWSVDNGELFF. The CDR3 region has the DNA TGTGCCTGGAGTGTAGACAACGGGGAGCTGTTTTTT. The rearrangement uses TRBV30 and TRBJ2-2; D ambiguous. The CDR3 is made up of 12 amino acids. Germline assignment: CDR1 GTSNPN and CDR2 SVGIG (reference sequence). Trimming removed 0 bases at V and 7 bases at J, with 6 bases between.

The chain joins TRBV12-3 or TRBV12-4 to TRBJ1-1, with D possibly TRBD1 on 6 matching bases. The CDR3 has 12 residues. V gave up 4 bases and J gave up 5 bases, with 8 bases separating them. Written as DNA, the CDR3 is TGTGCCAGCAGTTCGCAGGGGACTGAAGCTTTCTTT. This gives the protein CASSSQGTEAFF.

CDR3 nucleotide sequence: TGTGCCAGTAAGTCCGAGAGCTCTGGAAACACCATATATTTT. It codes for CASKSESSGNTIYF. J is TRBJ1-3 and V is TRBV19, with D hard to call. V dropped 7 bases and J dropped 0 bases, with 10 bases sitting between them. The germline V gene encodes CDR1 LNHDA and CDR2 SQIVND (reference sequence). The CDR3 contains 14 residues.